This note documents a single T cell receptor beta chain sequence. Antigen unknown. The data belong to a study of cytomegalovirus exposure and HLA in healthy donors. Findings of the study overall: Prior analysis indicated that the majority of TCR beta V segments exhibited productivity approximately 87% or approximately 30% of the time. When a later analysis compared HLA-associated TCR beta chains with equally common others, the HLA-associated chains turned out to be more clonally expanded and to have lower generation probabilities. In a later analysis, productive TCRs from donors in an Asian-associated ancestry cluster reportedly carried fewer N-insertions than the cohort mean. Reports indicated that the classifier achieved high specificity and sensitivity in diagnosing cytomegalovirus status.

Primers for the PCR totalled 60 Vbeta and 13 Jbeta. Profiled with immunoSEQ multiplex PCR; TCRdb holds only in-frame clones, not every one. The sample lists some 110,000 clones, 70% to 75% occurring once. The J segment lost 5 bases and the V segment lost 6 bases, leaving 9 bases of the junction unmatched. This CDR3 comprises 14 residues. The germline gives CDR1 SNHLY, CDR2 FYNNEI. The rearrangement uses TRBV2 and TRBJ2-5, with TRBD1 matching over 7 bases. Sequencing was performed on PBMCs. The receptor's source is a woman between 18 and 30 years old in good health and CMV-seronegative. In DNA, the CDR3 is TGTGCCAGCAGCCAGGGGGTTAGCCGGGAGACCCAGTACTTC. Translating it yields CASSQGVSRETQYF.